The clone carrying this T cell receptor (beta chain) appeared many times. The antigen is undetermined. The data were obtained in a study of T cells in Graves' hyperthyroidism and ophthalmopathy. Template material for amplifying TCR beta CDR3 regions consisted of RNA transcripts. Carried out on the TCR CDR3, a first-round RT-PCR used the HTBI primer set. TCRdb itself ran the multiplex PCR reads through MiXCR, one entry per CDR3 protein. The table includes around 420,000 distinct CDR3 sequences, 15% to 18% detected once. General observations from the study: Blood also carried most thyroid clonotypes expanded above 0.001.

Stable Graves' hyperthyroidism denoted no ophthalmopathy progression over 18 months. Hyperthyroidism was newly diagnosed in patients aged 18 to 65 (duration under 2 months). Based on clinical symptoms, serum thyroxine and TRAb, thyroid ultrasound and orbital computed tomography, diagnoses were reached. The clonotype originates from a woman younger than 30 with Graves' hyperthyroidism. Sequencing was performed on blood.

CDR3 protein: CASSLRGSGGQNEQFF. The CDR3 DNA is TGTGCCAGCAGCCTCAGGGGGAGCGGGGGACAAAATGAGCAGTTCTTC. The V and J genes are TRBV12-3 or TRBV12-4 and TRBJ2-1; possible D gene TRBD2, 8 bases. Trimming took off 6 bases at V and 7 bases at J, with 22 bases between the two ends. CDR3 length: 16 residues.